A single sample is the source of the 29 T cell receptor beta chains below, sequenced in a study of T cells in Graves' hyperthyroidism and ophthalmopathy (dated by TCRdb to about 2019). Library construction relied on multiplex PCR. The sequencing machine was an Illumina HiSeq 2000. The TCR beta CDR3 regions were amplified from RNA transcripts. For the first round of RT-PCR on the TCR CDR3, the HTBI primer set was used together with the Qiagen OneStep RT-PCR kit. Using fastp trimming at Q25 and MiXCR clonotype assembly, TCRdb reanalyzed the public sequencing data and kept in-frame beta chains. Entries are consolidated by CDR3 protein sequence, retaining the most common genes and DNA. This sample has 300,000 to 350,000 distinct CDR3 sequences in its table, and under 25% of those were observed once. The biggest ten clones account for around 48% of the sample. Material: blood. The receptors derive from a woman aged 45-65 years with Graves' hyperthyroidism.

This clonotype was observed at least ten times. The chain combines TRBV7-3 with TRBJ2-1; a weak D match, TRBD2 (7 bases). CDR3 length: 15 amino acids. V was cut by 5 bases and J by 7 bases, with 18 bases left in between. The germline V gene has CDR1 SGHTA and CDR2 FQGTGA. The CDR3 region has the DNA TGTGCCAGCAGCCTGGGAGGGGGTTCTACAAATGAGCAGTTCTTC. Translation gives CASSLGGGSTNEQFF.

The chain recombines TRBV12-5 with TRBJ2-3; 8 positions match TRBD2. CDR3 size: 17 residues. Germline V lookup: CDR1 LGHNT, CDR2 FRNRAP. The ends lost 1 base at V and 3 bases at J; junction bases unmatched: 9. For the CDR3, the DNA is TGTGCTAGTGGTTTGGCGTCGGGGGGGCTGTGGACAGATACGCAGTATTTT. Encoded protein: CASGLASGGLWTDTQYF.

V gene TRBV18 combines with J gene TRBJ2-5; weak D call: TRBD1 (5 bases). Trimming shortened V by 0 bases and J by 1 base, and 6 bases separated the two germline ends. CDR3 length: 14 residues. CDR1 is KGHSH, CDR2 LQKENI, per germline. CDR3 nucleotide sequence: TGTGCCAGCTCACCACCGCAGGGCCAAGAGACCCAGTACTTC. Its protein is CASSPPQGQETQYF.

This clonotype was picked up many times. The chain recombines TRBV28 with TRBJ2-7; either TRBD1 or TRBD2 may supply D (6 bases each). V lost 10 bases, J lost 2 bases, and 18 bases lay in between. This CDR3 contains 14 residues. The germline gives CDR1 MDHEN, CDR2 SYDVKM. Here the CDR3 reads CATRLGGYPYEQYF. The CDR3 coding sequence is TGTGCCACTCGATTGGGGGGCTATCCCTACGAGCAGTACTTC.

The chain is built from TRBV6-1 and TRBJ2-2, with TRBD2 matching 7 bases. Germline trimming cut 5 bases from V and 5 bases from J; bases unmatched to any gene: 8. Germline V gives CDR1 MNHNS, CDR2 SASEGT. The CDR3 runs 15 residues. CDR3 coding DNA: TGTGCCAGCAGTTGGGGGGGAGTGGGGACCGGGGAGCTGTTTTTT. As protein: CASSWGGVGTGELFF.

This chain joins TRBV5-1 and TRBJ2-1, with 9 bases aligning to TRBD2. The ends lost 4 bases at V and 0 bases at J; junction bases unmatched: 8. Germline V gene lookup returns CDR1 SGHRS and CDR2 YFSETQ. The CDR3 has 17 residues. CDR3 nucleotide sequence: TGCGCCAGCAGCGTGCCGGGACTAGCCAACTCCTACAATGAGCAGTTCTTC. It is translated as CASSVPGLANSYNEQFF. Based on the CDR3 plus reference TRBV5-1 and TRBJ2-1, the full variable domain is KAGVTQTPRYLIKTRGQQVTLSCSPISGHRSVSWYQQTPGQGLQFLFEYFSETQRNKGNFPGRFSGRQFSNSRSEMNVSTLELGDSALYLCASSVPGLANSYNEQFFGPGTRLTVL.

Ten or more counts support this clonotype. The chain joins TRBV5-1 to TRBJ1-1, with D possibly matching TRBD1 (6 bases). Germline assignment: CDR1 SGHRS and CDR2 YFSETQ. Trimming took 4 bases from V and 8 from J, leaving 21 bases between them. The CDR3 totals 15 residues. CDR3 sequence (DNA): TGCGCCAGCAGCCCGGACAGTGTCAGGGTGGGAGAAGCTTTCTTT. Amino acid sequence: CASSPDSVRVGEAFF. The complete variable domain, with remaining parts taken from reference TRBV5-1 and TRBJ1-1, reads KAGVTQTPRYLIKTRGQQVTLSCSPISGHRSVSWYQQTPGQGLQFLFEYFSETQRNKGNFPGRFSGRQFSNSRSEMNVSTLELGDSALYLCASSPDSVRVGEAFFGQGTRLTVV.

The chain carries TRBV29-1 and TRBJ1-1, with D possibly TRBD1 on 5 matching bases. The CDR3 runs to 10 residues. Germline V gives CDR1 SQVTM, CDR2 ANQGSEA. V was pared by 4 bases and J by 8 bases, with 8 bases between. Written as DNA, the CDR3 is TGCAGCGTTGGGCCAGGGGAAGCTTTCTTT. Its translation is CSVGPGEAFF.

This clonotype showed up just a few times. This chain joins TRBV29-1 and TRBJ1-2; D may be TRBD1 (5 bases). Germline CDR1 and CDR2: SQVTM and ANQGSEA. This CDR3 region has 11 residues. V lost 7 bases to trimming and J lost 8 bases, with 14 bases between them. For the CDR3, the DNA is TGCAGCGATACAGGAACACGGGGCTACACCTTC. Residues: CSDTGTRGYTF.

This clonotype was seen a handful of times. The chain employs TRBV2 and TRBJ1-1; TRBD1 matches at 11 bases. With 4 bases clipped from V and 4 bases from J, the junction kept 2 bases outside the gene matches. This CDR3 is 14 amino acids long. CDR1 and CDR2 (germline): SNHLY, FYNNEI. CDR3 residues: CASSGTGGPTEAFF. The CDR3 DNA reads as TGTGCCAGCAGTGGGACAGGGGGCCCCACTGAAGCTTTCTTT.

V usage is TRBV29-1 and J usage is TRBJ1-2; no reliable D call. This CDR3 spans 12 amino acids. Germline CDR1 is SQVTM and CDR2 is ANQGSEA. V was cut by 7 bases and J by 8 bases, with 17 bases left in between. The CDR3 protein is CSATPRAGGYTF. CDR3 bases: TGCAGCGCTACCCCGAGGGCAGGAGGCTACACCTTC.

V is TRBV20-1 and J is TRBJ1-2; D may be TRBD1 (6 bases). CDR1 is DFQATT and CDR2 is SNEGSKA in the germline V gene (reference sequence). The ends were cut back, 5 bases at V and 7 bases at J, with 23 bases in the middle. CDR3 size: 15 residues. CDR3 coding DNA: TGCAGTGCTCCCGACCAACTCAGGGGAGAGGGTGGCTACACCTTC. Encoded protein: CSAPDQLRGEGGYTF.

This clonotype was recorded many times. The chain combines TRBV30 with TRBJ2-1; 11 bases map to TRBD1. Unmatched junction bases numbered 5, after V lost 0 bases and J lost 7 bases. CDR1 GTSNPN and CDR2 SVGIG come from the germline V gene (reference sequence). The CDR3 consists of 15 residues. CDR3 in amino acids: CAWSVRTGGMNEQFF. DNA of the CDR3: TGTGCCTGGAGTGTTAGGACAGGGGGCATGAATGAGCAGTTCTTC. Full variable domain (missing parts from reference TRBV30 and TRBJ2-1): SQTIHQWPATLVQPVGSPLSLECTVEGTSNPNLYWYRQAAGRGLQLLFYSVGIGQISSEVPQNLSASRPQDRQFILSSKKLLLSDSGFYLCAWSVRTGGMNEQFFGPGTRLTVL.

This chain links TRBV6-2 or TRBV6-3 with TRBJ1-4; possible D gene TRBD1, 6 bases. This CDR3 region has 17 residues. Germline-derived CDR1 and CDR2 are MNHEY and SVGEGT. The V end was cut by 5 bases, the J end by 1 base, with 17 bases between. CDR3 DNA sequence: TGTGCCAGCAGTAGTTATCAGGGGATGGAAACTAATGAAAAACTGTTTTTT. Translating it yields CASSSYQGMETNEKLFF.

This clonotype was recorded at least ten times. CDR3 in amino acids: CATSRDWPPWGQDYEQYF. The CDR3 DNA reads TGTGCCACCAGCAGAGATTGGCCCCCTTGGGGACAAGACTACGAGCAGTACTTC. The chain carries TRBV15 and TRBJ2-7, with D perhaps matching TRBD1 (6 bases). CDR1 LNHNV and CDR2 YYDKDF come from the germline V gene (reference sequence). The CDR3 has 18 amino acids. Trimming removed 0 bases from V and 3 bases from J, with 21 bases in between.

This clonotype came up many times. The rearrangement uses TRBV12-3 or TRBV12-4 and TRBJ2-1; 8 bases match TRBD2. The CDR3 has 13 residues. With 6 bases clipped from V and 7 bases from J, the junction kept 5 bases outside the gene matches. The CDR3 is CASRPGGPNEQFF. The CDR3 DNA is TGTGCCAGCAGGCCGGGGGGGCCAAATGAGCAGTTCTTC.

This clonotype was seen many times. The chain has TRBV30 and TRBJ2-1; 9 nucleotides align to TRBD2. Per germline, CDR1 GTSNPN and CDR2 SVGIG (reference sequence). Trimming at V came to 4 bases and at J to 3 bases, leaving 4 bases not matched to a gene. CDR3 length equals 14 residues. CDR3 in DNA: TGTGCCTGGAATGGCGGGAGGGTCTACAATGAGCAGTTCTTC. It specifies CAWNGGRVYNEQFF.

This clonotype was observed a handful of times. V usage is TRBV12-3 or TRBV12-4 and J usage is TRBJ2-5; D not certain. The germline V and J ends were trimmed by 5 bases and 5 bases, with 15 bases remaining between them. The CDR3 has 14 amino acids. CDR3: CASSTPIEGETQYF. The CDR3 nucleotides are TGTGCCAGCAGTACCCCCATAGAAGGCGAGACCCAGTACTTC.

This clonotype was picked up many times. The J gene is TRBJ1-5, the V gene TRBV3-1; D is ambiguous. In germline, CDR1 is LGHDT, CDR2 YNNKEL (reference sequence). V shed 0 bases and J shed 9 bases, with 9 bases lying between them. CDR3 length: 13 residues. The CDR3 DNA reads as TGTGCCAGCAGCCAAGAGTTGAGGTCGCCCCAGCATTTT. Residues: CASSQELRSPQHF.

This clonotype was counted many times. The chain has TRBV2 and TRBJ1-1, with a possible D match to TRBD1 (5 bases). Deletions cut 3 bases from V and 0 bases from J, with 14 bases between. From germline, CDR1 is SNHLY and CDR2 FYNNEI. The CDR3 is 16 residues long. CDR3 in DNA: TGTGCCAGCAGTGACCCCTTGACAGAGATGAACACTGAAGCTTTCTTT. Translated, it gives CASSDPLTEMNTEAFF.

The genes are TRBV6-1 and TRBJ2-1, with 9 bases matching TRBD2. The length of the CDR3 is 18 residues. V shed 1 base and J 8 bases; nucleotides not matched to a gene: 15. The germline V gene has CDR1 MNHNS and CDR2 SASEGT. The CDR3 sequence: CASSEVWRGASGVDEQFF. CDR3 nucleotide sequence: TGTGCCAGCAGTGAAGTTTGGCGTGGGGCTAGCGGGGTCGATGAGCAGTTCTTC.

This clonotype was seen many times. This chain uses TRBV12-3 or TRBV12-4 with TRBJ2-1; D may match TRBD1 or TRBD2 (5 bases each). The CDR3 is made up of 15 amino acids. Trimming left V 6 bases short and J 7 bases short, with 19 bases between. The CDR3 DNA reads as TGTGCCAGCAGCCCTGGTAGCTCGGGGCGTAATGAGCAGTTCTTC. Translated, it gives CASSPGSSGRNEQFF.

This clonotype was counted ten times or more. The chain has TRBV12-3 or TRBV12-4 and TRBJ2-1; no reliable D call. This CDR3 spans 14 amino acids. V lost 1 base to trimming and J lost 5 bases, with 9 bases between them. CDR3 sequence reads: CASSLVGTNNEQFF. Written as DNA, the CDR3 is TGTGCCAGCAGTTTAGTGGGCACGAACAATGAGCAGTTCTTC.

Comments on this clonotype: A much larger clonotype is one base distant, so this may be a read error. DNA for the CDR3: TGCAGTGCTAGCGCTAGCGGGACGGTAGATACGCAGTATTTT. Amino acids: CSASASGTVDTQYF. V gene TRBV20-1 combines with J gene TRBJ2-3, with 9 bases lining up with TRBD2. This CDR3 comprises 14 residues. Germline V lookup: CDR1 DFQATT, CDR2 SNEGSKA (reference sequence). Trimming took 3 bases from V and 5 from J; bases not matched to a gene: 6.

This chain uses TRBV5-4 with TRBJ2-1; possible D gene TRBD1, 6 bases. V dropped 5 bases and J dropped 3 bases, with 15 bases sitting between them. CDR3 length: 15 residues. Per the germline V gene, CDR1 is SGHNT and CDR2 is YYREEE (reference sequence). CDR3 nucleotide sequence: TGTGCCAGCAGATACACAGGGAGAGGCTACAATGAGCAGTTCTTC. This sequence encodes CASRYTGRGYNEQFF.

Only a few counts were recorded for this clonotype. Here the CDR3 reads CAWSTLLMGTGELFF. The CDR3 DNA reads TGTGCCTGGAGTACTCTCCTAATGGGCACCGGGGAGCTGTTTTTT. This sequence joins TRBV30 and TRBJ2-2; D uncertain. V lost 2 bases, J lost 4 bases, and 14 bases lay in between. Germline loops: CDR1 GTSNPN, CDR2 SVGIG (reference sequence). The CDR3 consists of 15 residues.

This clonotype was detected many times. The chain has TRBV20-1 and TRBJ1-2; D unresolved. This CDR3 spans 11 amino acids. The V and J ends lost 3 bases and 7 bases respectively, with 9 bases between them. Germline V gene lookup returns CDR1 DFQATT and CDR2 SNEGSKA (reference sequence). CDR3 coding DNA: TGCAGTGCTAGCCCCCCCCGTGGCTACACCTTC. It specifies CSASPPRGYTF.

This clonotype was seen more than once but under ten times. This sequence joins TRBV29-1 and TRBJ1-1; 7 positions agree with TRBD1. The germline V gene encodes CDR1 SQVTM and CDR2 ANQGSEA. The CDR3 runs to 13 residues. V dropped 7 bases and J dropped 1; count of bases not matched to a gene: 6. The CDR3 sequence is CSAGKGANTEAFF. The CDR3 DNA sequence: TGCAGCGCCGGGAAGGGGGCGAACACTGAAGCTTTCTTT.

The sample holds many counts of this clonotype. The J gene is TRBJ2-7, the V gene TRBV28; 7 nucleotides match TRBD1. The germline V gene has CDR1 MDHEN and CDR2 SYDVKM. CDR3 size: 16 residues. Trimming took 2 bases from V and 4 from J; bases not matched to a gene: 11. The CDR3 region has the DNA TGTGCCAGCAGTTTAGAGTCGCCAGGGGGTTCTTACGAGCAGTACTTC. This sequence encodes CASSLESPGGSYEQYF.